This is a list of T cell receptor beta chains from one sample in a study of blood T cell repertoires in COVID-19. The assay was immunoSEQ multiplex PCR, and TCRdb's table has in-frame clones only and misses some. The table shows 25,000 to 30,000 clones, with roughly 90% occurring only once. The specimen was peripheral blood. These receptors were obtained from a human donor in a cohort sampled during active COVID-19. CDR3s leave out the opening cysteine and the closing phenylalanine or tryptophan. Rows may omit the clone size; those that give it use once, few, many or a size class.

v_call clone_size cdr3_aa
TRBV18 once ASSPVVGSGTYEQY
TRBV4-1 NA ASSQEETSNQPQH
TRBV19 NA ASGLGTYQETQY
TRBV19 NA ASSAATDTQY
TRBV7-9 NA ASSPSGNYNEQF
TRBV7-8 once ASSEGTVALGEQY
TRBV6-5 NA ASSYSIETEAF
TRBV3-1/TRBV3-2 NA ASSPGQGSEAF
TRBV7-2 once ASRWTSGGAYEQY
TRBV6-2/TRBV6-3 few ASSYRQNYGYT
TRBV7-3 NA ASSAGTGGADTQY
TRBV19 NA ASSIFPGTGYT
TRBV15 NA ATSGSSYNSPLH
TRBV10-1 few ASSEWTGVTEAF
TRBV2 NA ASTTGQSSEAF
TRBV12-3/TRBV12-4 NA ASSWGPYNEQF
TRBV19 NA ASSTYLRQGSSYNEQF
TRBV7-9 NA ASSLGEVTNEKLF
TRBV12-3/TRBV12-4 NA ASRGGLFGELF
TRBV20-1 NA SASVGGNQPQH
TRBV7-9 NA ASRNRDMNTEAF
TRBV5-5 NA ASSLDREHTEAF